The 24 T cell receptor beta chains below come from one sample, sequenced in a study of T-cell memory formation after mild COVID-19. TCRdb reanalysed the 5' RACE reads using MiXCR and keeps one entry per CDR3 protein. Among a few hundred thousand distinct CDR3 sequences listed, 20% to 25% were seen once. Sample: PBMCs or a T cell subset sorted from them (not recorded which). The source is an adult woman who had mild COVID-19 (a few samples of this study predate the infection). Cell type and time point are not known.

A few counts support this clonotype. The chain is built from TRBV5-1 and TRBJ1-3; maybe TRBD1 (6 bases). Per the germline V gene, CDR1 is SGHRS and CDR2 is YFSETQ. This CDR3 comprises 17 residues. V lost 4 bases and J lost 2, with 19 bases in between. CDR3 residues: CASSNLQGREAGNTIYF. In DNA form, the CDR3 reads TGCGCCAGCAGCAATCTACAGGGACGCGAGGCTGGAAACACCATATATTTT.

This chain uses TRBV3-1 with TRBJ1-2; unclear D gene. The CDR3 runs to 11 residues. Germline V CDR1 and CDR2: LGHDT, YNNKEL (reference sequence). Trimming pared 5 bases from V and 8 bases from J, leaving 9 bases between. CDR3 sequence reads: CASSGIRGYTF. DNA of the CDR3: TGTGCCAGCAGCGGGATCAGGGGCTACACCTTC.

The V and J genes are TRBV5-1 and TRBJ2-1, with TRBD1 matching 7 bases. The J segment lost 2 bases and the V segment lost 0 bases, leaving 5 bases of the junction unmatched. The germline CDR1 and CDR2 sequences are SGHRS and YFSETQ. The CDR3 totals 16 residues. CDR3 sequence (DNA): TGCGCCAGCAGCTTGGTGACAGGGTCCACCTACAATGAGCAGTTCTTC. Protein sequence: CASSLVTGSTYNEQFF.

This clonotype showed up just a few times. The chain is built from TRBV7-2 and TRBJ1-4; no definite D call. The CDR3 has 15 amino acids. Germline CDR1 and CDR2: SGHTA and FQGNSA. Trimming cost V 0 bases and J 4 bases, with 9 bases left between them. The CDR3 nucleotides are TGTGCCAGCAGCTTAGCCGTCCGGAGTAATGAAAAACTGTTTTTT. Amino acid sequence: CASSLAVRSNEKLFF.

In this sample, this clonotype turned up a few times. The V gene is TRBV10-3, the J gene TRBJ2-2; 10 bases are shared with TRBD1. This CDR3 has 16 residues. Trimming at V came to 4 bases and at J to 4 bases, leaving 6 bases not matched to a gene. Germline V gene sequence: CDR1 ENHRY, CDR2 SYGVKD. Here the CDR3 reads CAISATGGAPTGELFF. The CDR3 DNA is TGTGCCATCAGTGCGACAGGGGGCGCCCCCACCGGGGAGCTGTTTTTT.

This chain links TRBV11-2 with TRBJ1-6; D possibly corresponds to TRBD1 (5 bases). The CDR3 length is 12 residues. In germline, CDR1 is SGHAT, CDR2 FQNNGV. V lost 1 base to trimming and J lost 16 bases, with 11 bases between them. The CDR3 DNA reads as TGTGCCAGCAGCTTAGGGTTTCAGGGACTCCACTTT. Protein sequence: CASSLGFQGLHF.

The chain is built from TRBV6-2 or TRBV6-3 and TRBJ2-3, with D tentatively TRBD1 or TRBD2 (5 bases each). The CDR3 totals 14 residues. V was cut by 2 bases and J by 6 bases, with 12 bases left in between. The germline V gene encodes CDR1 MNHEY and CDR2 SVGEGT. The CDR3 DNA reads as TGTGCCAGCAGTTACGAGGGGAAGAGGGATACGCAGTATTTT. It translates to CASSYEGKRDTQYF.

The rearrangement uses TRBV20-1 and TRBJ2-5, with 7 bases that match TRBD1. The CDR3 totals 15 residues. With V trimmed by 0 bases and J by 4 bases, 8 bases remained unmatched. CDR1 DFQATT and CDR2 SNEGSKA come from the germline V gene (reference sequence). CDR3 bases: TGCAGTGCTAGAGATATGGGGACAGACGTAGAGACCCAGTACTTC. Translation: CSARDMGTDVETQYF.

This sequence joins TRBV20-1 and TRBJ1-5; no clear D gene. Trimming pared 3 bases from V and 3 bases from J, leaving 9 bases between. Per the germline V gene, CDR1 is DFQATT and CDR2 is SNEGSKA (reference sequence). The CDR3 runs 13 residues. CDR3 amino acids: CSARVQFNQPQHF. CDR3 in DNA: TGCAGTGCTAGGGTACAGTTCAATCAGCCCCAGCATTTT.

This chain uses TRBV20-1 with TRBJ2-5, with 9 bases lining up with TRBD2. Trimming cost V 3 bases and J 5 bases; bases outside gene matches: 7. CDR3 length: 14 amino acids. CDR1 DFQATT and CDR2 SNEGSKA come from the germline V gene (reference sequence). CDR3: CSARFAGGRETQYF. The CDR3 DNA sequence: TGCAGTGCTAGGTTTGCGGGGGGGCGCGAGACCCAGTACTTC.

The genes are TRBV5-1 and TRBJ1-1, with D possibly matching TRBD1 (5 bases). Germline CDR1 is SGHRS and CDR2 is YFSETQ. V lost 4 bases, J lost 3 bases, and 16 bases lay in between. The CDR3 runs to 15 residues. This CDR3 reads CASSPTGKADTEAFF. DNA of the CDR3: TGCGCCAGCAGCCCCACAGGAAAAGCGGACACTGAAGCTTTCTTT.

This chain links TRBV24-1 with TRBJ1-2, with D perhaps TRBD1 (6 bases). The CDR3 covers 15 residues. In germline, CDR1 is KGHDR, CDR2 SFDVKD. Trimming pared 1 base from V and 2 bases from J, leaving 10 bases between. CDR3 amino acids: CATSDFPQGNYGYTF. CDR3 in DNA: TGTGCCACCAGTGATTTCCCTCAGGGGAACTATGGCTACACCTTC.

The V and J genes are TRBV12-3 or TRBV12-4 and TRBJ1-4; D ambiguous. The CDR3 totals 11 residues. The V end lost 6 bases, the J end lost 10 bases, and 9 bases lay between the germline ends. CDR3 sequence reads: CASSLEGKLFF. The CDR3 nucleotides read TGTGCCAGCAGCCTAGAGGGAAAACTGTTTTTT.

CDR3 sequence reads: CASSLGQRKDTGELFF. The CDR3 nucleotides are TGCGCCAGCAGCTTGGGACAGCGGAAGGACACCGGGGAGCTGTTTTTT. The gene calls are TRBV5-1 and TRBJ2-2; the D call may be TRBD1 or TRBD2 (5 bases each). The germline V and J ends were trimmed by 0 bases and 3 bases, with 12 bases remaining between them. The CDR3 sequence is 16 residues long. Germline V gene data show CDR1 as SGHRS and CDR2 as YFSETQ.

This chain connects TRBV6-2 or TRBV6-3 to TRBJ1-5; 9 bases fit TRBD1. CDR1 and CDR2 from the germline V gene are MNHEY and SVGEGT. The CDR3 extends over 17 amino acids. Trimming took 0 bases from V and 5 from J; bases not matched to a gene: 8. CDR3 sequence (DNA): TGTGCCAGCAGTTACTCGATTTCCGGGACAGGGCATCAGCCCCAGCATTTT. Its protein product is CASSYSISGTGHQPQHF.

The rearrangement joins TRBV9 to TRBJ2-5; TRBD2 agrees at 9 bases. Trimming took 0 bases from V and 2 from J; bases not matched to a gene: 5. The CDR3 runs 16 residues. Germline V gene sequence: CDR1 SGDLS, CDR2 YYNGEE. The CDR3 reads CASSVATTSGQETQYF. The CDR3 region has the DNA TGTGCCAGCAGCGTAGCTACGACTAGCGGACAAGAGACCCAGTACTTC.

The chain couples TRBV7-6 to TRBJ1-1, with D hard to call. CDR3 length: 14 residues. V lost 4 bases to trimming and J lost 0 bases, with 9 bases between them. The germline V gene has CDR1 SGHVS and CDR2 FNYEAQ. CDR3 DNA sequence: TGTGCCAGCAGCTCACTAGAGATGAACACTGAAGCTTTCTTT. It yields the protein CASSSLEMNTEAFF.

The DNA for the CDR3 is TGTGCCAGCAGCTTTCCCGGGGGAGACTATGGCTACACCTTC. Amino acids: CASSFPGGDYGYTF. This chain uses TRBV7-9 with TRBJ1-2, with a tentative D call TRBD1 (5 bases). Trimming left V 3 bases short and J 3 bases short, with 11 bases between. Germline loops: CDR1 SEHNR, CDR2 FQNEAQ (reference sequence). The CDR3 runs 14 residues.

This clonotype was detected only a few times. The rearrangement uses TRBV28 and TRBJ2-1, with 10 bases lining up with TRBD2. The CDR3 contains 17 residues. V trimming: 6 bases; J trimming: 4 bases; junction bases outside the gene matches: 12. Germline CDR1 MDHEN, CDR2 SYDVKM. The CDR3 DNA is TGTGCCAGCAGATTTAGCCCGGGACTAGCGATTTACAATGAGCAGTTCTTC. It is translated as CASRFSPGLAIYNEQFF.

The CDR3 DNA reads as TGTGCCGGAACGTCTGGGGCCAACGTCCTGACTTTC. Protein product: CAGTSGANVLTF. This sequence joins TRBV5-4 and TRBJ2-6, with unresolved D. The CDR3 is 12 residues long. The V gene lost 10 bases and the J gene lost 1 base, with 6 bases spanning the gap. Germline V CDR1 and CDR2: SGHNT, YYREEE (reference sequence).

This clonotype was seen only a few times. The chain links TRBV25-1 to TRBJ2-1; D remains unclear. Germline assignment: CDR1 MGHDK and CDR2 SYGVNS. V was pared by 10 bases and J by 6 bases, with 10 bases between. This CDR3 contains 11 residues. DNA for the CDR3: TGTGCCACTGCCGCGAGCAATGAGCAGTTCTTC. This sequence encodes CATAASNEQFF.

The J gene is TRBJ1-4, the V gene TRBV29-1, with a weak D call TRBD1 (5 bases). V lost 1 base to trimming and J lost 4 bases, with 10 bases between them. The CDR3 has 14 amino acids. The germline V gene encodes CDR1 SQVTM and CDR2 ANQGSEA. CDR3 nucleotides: TGCAGCGTTGAAGTGGCAGGGATTAATGAAAAACTGTTTTTT. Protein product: CSVEVAGINEKLFF. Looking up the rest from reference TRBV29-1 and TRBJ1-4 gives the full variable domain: SAVISQKPSRDICQRGTSLTIQCQVDSQVTMMFWYRQQPGQSLTLIATANQGSEATYESGFVIDKFPISRPNLTFSTLTVSNMSPEDSSIYLCSVEVAGINEKLFFGSGTQLSVL.

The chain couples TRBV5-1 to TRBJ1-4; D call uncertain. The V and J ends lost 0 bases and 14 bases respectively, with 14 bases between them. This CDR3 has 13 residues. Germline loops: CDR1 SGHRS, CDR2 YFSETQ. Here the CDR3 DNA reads TGCGCCAGCAGCTTGGCCGGACTTTCTAGCCTGTTTTTT. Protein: CASSLAGLSSLFF. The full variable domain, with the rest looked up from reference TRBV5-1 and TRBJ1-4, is KAGVTQTPRYLIKTRGQQVTLSCSPISGHRSVSWYQQTPGQGLQFLFEYFSETQRNKGNFPGRFSGRQFSNSRSEMNVSTLELGDSALYLCASSLAGLSSLFFGSGTQLSVL.

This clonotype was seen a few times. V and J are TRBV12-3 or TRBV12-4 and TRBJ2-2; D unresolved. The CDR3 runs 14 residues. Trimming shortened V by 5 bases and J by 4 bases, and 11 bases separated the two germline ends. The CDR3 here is CASSRQRGTGELFF. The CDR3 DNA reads TGTGCCAGCAGTAGACAACGAGGCACCGGGGAGCTGTTTTTT.